These T cell receptor beta chains were read from a single sample in a study of CD8+ T cells in alopecia areata. Generated by immunoSEQ multiplex PCR, the TCRdb table keeps only in-frame clones and is missing some. Of approximately 110,000 clones in the sample, approximately 54% were seen once. Specimen: CD8+ T cells sorted from blood, collected at week 24, from a patient treated with tofacitinib. The source is a human donor with alopecia areata. Both conserved end residues are part of each CDR3. Each record gives: D gene, J gene, clone size, V gene, CDR3 length, CDR3 protein, CDR3 DNA. The D gene is left open where the match is weak. Not every row has a clone size; where given, it reads once, few, many or a size class.

d_call: TRBD2
j_call: TRBJ2-1
clone_size: .
v_call: TRBV6-4
cdr3_length: 16
cdr3_aa: CASSPGGGGGQDEQFF
cdr3_nt: TGTGCCAGCAGCCCGGGAGGCGGGGGGGGTCAGGATGAGCAGTTCTTC

d_call: .
j_call: TRBJ2-7
clone_size: .
v_call: TRBV7-6
cdr3_length: 13
cdr3_aa: CASSLGSTYEQYF
cdr3_nt: TGTGCCAGCAGCTTAGGCAGTACCTACGAGCAGTACTTC

d_call: .
j_call: TRBJ2-7
clone_size: once
v_call: TRBV5-1
cdr3_length: 13
cdr3_aa: CASSLASSYEQYF
cdr3_nt: TGCGCCAGCAGCTTGGCCTCGTCCTACGAGCAGTACTTC

d_call: .
j_call: TRBJ2-3
clone_size: .
v_call: TRBV30
cdr3_length: 14
cdr3_aa: CAWSVVGITDTQYF
cdr3_nt: TGTGCCTGGAGTGTTGTGGGGATCACAGATACGCAGTATTTT

d_call: .
j_call: TRBJ2-7
clone_size: .
v_call: TRBV27
cdr3_length: 13
cdr3_aa: CASSLSGPYEQYF
cdr3_nt: TGTGCCAGCAGTTTATCGGGCCCTTACGAGCAGTACTTC

d_call: .
j_call: TRBJ2-7
clone_size: .
v_call: TRBV9
cdr3_length: 12
cdr3_aa: CASSVDSYEQYF
cdr3_nt: TGTGCCAGCAGCGTAGATTCCTACGAGCAGTACTTC

d_call: .
j_call: TRBJ1-1
clone_size: .
v_call: TRBV30
cdr3_length: 13
cdr3_aa: CAWSLVINTEAFF
cdr3_nt: TGTGCCTGGAGTCTAGTGATTAACACTGAAGCTTTCTTT

d_call: .
j_call: TRBJ2-3
clone_size: .
v_call: TRBV9
cdr3_length: 15
cdr3_aa: CASSVDGRVPDTQYF
cdr3_nt: TGTGCCAGCAGCGTAGACGGCAGGGTGCCAGATACGCAGTATTTT

d_call: .
j_call: TRBJ2-7
clone_size: .
v_call: TRBV4-1
cdr3_length: 15
cdr3_aa: CASSQDVPVGAEQYF
cdr3_nt: TGCGCCAGCAGCCAAGATGTTCCAGTCGGCGCCGAGCAGTACTTC

d_call: TRBD1
j_call: TRBJ1-2
clone_size: .
v_call: TRBV10-3
cdr3_length: 14
cdr3_aa: CAVGITGVGYGYTF
cdr3_nt: TGTGCCGTGGGGATTACAGGGGTAGGCTATGGCTACACCTTC